One and the same sample provided the 3 T cell receptor beta chains below, sequenced in a study of monozygotic twins with inflammatory bowel disease (dated by TCRdb to between 2017 and 2020). Libraries were built with 5' RACE. The listed sequencing device is Illumina HiSeq 2500. TCRdb reprocessed the reads and lists each CDR3 protein sequence as a single entry, with no DNA. The sample's clone listing holds 110,000 to 150,000 distinct CDR3 sequences. 1.2% of the sample belongs to the ten largest clones. The sequencing input was blood. The receptor source for this set is a human donor with ulcerative colitis or Crohn's disease, or a healthy co-twin of an affected twin (not recorded which).

J is TRBJ1-3 and V is TRBV14. The CDR3 is 12 residues long. Germline assignment: CDR1 SGHDN and CDR2 FVKESK. The CDR3 loop is CASKDSGNTIYF.

The rearrangement links TRBV28 to TRBJ2-7; TCRdb's D gene call, TRBD2, goes unchecked for lack of DNA. The CDR3 sequence is 16 residues long. The germline CDR1 and CDR2 sequences are MDHEN and SYDVKM. CDR3 residues: CASTGPGTSRVYEQYF.

The V and J genes are TRBV20-1 and TRBJ2-1; TCRdb's assignment of TRBD1 cannot be checked, as there is no DNA. This CDR3 contains 13 residues. Germline V gene lookup returns CDR1 DFQATT and CDR2 SNEGSKA (reference sequence). The CDR3 loop is CSADTGSHNEQFF.